Here is one T cell receptor beta chain with its context. What it recognizes is unknown. V gave up 5 bases and J gave up 12 bases; unmatched junction bases: 6. This CDR3 contains 13 residues. Germline V gives CDR1 GTSNPN, CDR2 SVGIG (reference sequence). Sorted-subset replicate PCRs used 200 ng DNA, about 30,000 T cell genomes. Original processing notes: Quality scores were absent from the junction-only immunoSEQ sequences, so filtering differed. Only in-frame clones appear in the TCRdb table, and some are missing; sequencing was by immunoSEQ multiplex PCR. That table supplies the V and J calls and clone size; D and trimming were determined from the DNA. The table lists 2 million to 2.5 million clones, roughly 95% of them singletons. The data belong to a study of shared clonotypes between healthy human individuals. Only CD45RO-negative cells positively selected for CCR7 counted as naive CD8 cells, so terminally differentiated effector memory CD45RA+ cells were excluded.

Study-wide points: Sampling covered nothing but blood. Tissue TCR repertoires likely differ from those found in blood.

The chain is built from TRBV30 and TRBJ2-1; 14 nucleotides line up with TRBD2. This TCR was recovered from a man aged 18 to 29 in good health. Specimen: naive CD8+ T cells sorted from blood. As DNA, the CDR3 is TGTGCCTGGGCCGGGACTAGCGGGAGTTTGCAGTTCTTC. Amino acids: CAWAGTSGSLQFF.